At least ten counts were recorded for the clone carrying this T cell receptor (beta chain). Its antigen is unidentified. This sample was taken from a study of blood T cells in healthy people across ages. Individuals who donated were healthy Caucasians from Russia aged roughly 6 to 100. Total RNA, at least 5.5 micrograms per sample, was extracted from PBMCs. Study-level points and caveats: The study lacked donor CMV status, which possibly confounded expanded clonotype changes.

A second PCR, run for roughly 7 to 11 cycles, used a sample-barcoded 5' primer plus a J-beta primer mix. TCRdb redid the calling of the 5' RACE reads with MiXCR, one entry per CDR3 protein. This sample has hundreds of thousands of distinct CDR3 sequences, with 25% to 35% found just once. The sequenced sample consisted of blood. This clonotype was obtained from a woman older than 75 in good health.

CDR3 bases: TGTGCCAGCAGCTCTCCCAAGCGCACAGATACGCAGTATTTT. It yields the protein CASSSPKRTDTQYF. This rearrangement joins TRBV7-9 to TRBJ2-3; unclear D gene. Per germline, CDR1 SEHNR and CDR2 FQNEAQ (reference sequence). The V and J ends lost 4 bases and 1 base respectively, with 9 bases between them. CDR3 length: 14 residues. The whole variable domain, remainder taken from reference TRBV7-9 and TRBJ2-3, is DTGVSQNPRHKITKRGQNVTFRCDPISEHNRLYWYRQTLGQGPEFLTYFQNEAQLEKSRLLSDRFSAERPKGSFSTLEIQRTEQGDSAMYLCASSSPKRTDTQYFGPGTRLTVL.